This T cell receptor beta chain came from a study of immune evolution from preneoplasia to lung adenocarcinoma. Study-wide results and limits: Normal lung had the highest top T cell clone frequencies. Normal lung had highest clonality; later lesions appeared denser, more diverse.

This clone was seen only once. Its antigen is currently unknown. Clones were read by immunoSEQ multiplex PCR, and TCRdb kept only the in-frame ones, dropping some. In the table there are some 5,000 clones, 70% to 85% of which are singletons. With V trimmed by 5 bases and J by 3 bases, 2 bases remained unmatched. Germline lookup yields CDR1 MNHEY and CDR2 SVGAGI. The CDR3 covers 13 residues. Patient tissue came from resections in Japan or China, 2014–2017. Histologic diagnosis was independently verified by two lung pathologists. The receptor comes from a person between 65 and 80 years old with lung adenocarcinoma. The sequenced material came from FFPE adjacent normal lung tissue. The chain joins TRBV6-5 to TRBJ1-1, with 8 positions matching TRBD1. CDR3 nucleotide sequence: TGTGCCAGCAGTGACAGGGGTGACACTGAAGCTTTCTTT. Translated: CASSDRGDTEAFF.